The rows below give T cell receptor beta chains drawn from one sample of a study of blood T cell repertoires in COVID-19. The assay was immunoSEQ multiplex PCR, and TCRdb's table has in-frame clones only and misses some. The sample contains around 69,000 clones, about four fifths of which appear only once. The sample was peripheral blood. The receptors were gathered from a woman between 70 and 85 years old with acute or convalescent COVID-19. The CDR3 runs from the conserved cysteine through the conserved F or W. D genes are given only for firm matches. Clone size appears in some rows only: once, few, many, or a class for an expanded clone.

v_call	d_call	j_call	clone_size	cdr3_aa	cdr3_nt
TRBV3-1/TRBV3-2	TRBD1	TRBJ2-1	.	CASSLRGTGNYNEQFF	TGTGCCAGCAGTTTGCGCGGGACAGGGAACTACAATGAGCAGTTCTTC
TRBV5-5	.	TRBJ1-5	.	CASSPNSLSNQPQHF	TGTGCCAGCAGCCCGAACTCATTAAGCAATCAGCCCCAGCATTTT
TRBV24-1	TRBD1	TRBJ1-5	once	CATEGTGTFQPQHF	TGTGCCACGGAGGGGACAGGGACGTTTCAGCCCCAGCATTTT
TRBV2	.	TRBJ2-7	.	CASSVLATTGEQYF	TGTGCCAGCAGTGTCTTGGCCACTACGGGCGAGCAGTACTTC
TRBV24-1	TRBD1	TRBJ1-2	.	CATSVTQGARGYTF	TGTGCCACCAGTGTCACCCAGGGGGCTCGGGGCTACACCTTC
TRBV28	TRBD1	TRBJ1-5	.	CASRSGQGNQPQHF	TGTGCCAGCAGGAGCGGACAGGGCAATCAGCCCCAGCATTTT
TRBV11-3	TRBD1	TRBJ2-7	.	CASRLRDSTYEQYF	TGTGCCAGCAGACTAAGGGACAGCACCTACGAGCAGTACTTC
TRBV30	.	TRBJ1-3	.	CAWTWGRNTIYF	TGTGCCTGGACCTGGGGCAGGAACACCATATATTTT
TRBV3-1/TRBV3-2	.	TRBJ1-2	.	CASSSGYYGYTF	TGTGCCAGCAGCTCCGGGTACTATGGCTACACCTTC
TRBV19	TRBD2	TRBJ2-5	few	CASSLGTSPETQYF	TGTGCCAGTAGTCTCGGGACTAGCCCAGAGACCCAGTACTTC
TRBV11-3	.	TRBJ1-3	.	CASGWGHSGNTIYF	TGTGCCAGCGGTTGGGGGCACTCTGGAAACACCATATATTTT
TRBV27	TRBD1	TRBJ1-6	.	CASSFGTGAHSPLHF	TGTGCCAGCAGTTTCGGGACAGGGGCCCATTCACCCCTCCACTTT
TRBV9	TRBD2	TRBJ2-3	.	CASNRAGGPLDTQYF	TGTGCCAGCAACCGAGCGGGAGGGCCGCTAGATACGCAGTATTTT
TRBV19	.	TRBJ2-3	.	CASRSEAPTDTQYF	TGTGCCAGTAGGTCGGAGGCGCCGACAGATACGCAGTATTTT
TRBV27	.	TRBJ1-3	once	CASSPRGRPSGNTIYF	TGTGCCAGCAGTCCCCGTGGGAGACCCTCTGGAAACACCATATATTTT
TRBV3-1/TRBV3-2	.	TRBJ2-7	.	CASRRQGYEQYF	TGTGCCAGCAGACGTCAGGGCTACGAGCAGTACTTC
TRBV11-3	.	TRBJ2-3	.	CASSLELLVGADTQYF	TGTGCCAGCAGCTTAGAGTTACTAGTTGGCGCAGATACGCAGTATTTT
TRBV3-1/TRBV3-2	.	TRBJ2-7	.	CASSSLTGFYEQYF	TGTGCCAGCAGCTCTCTGACGGGGTTCTACGAGCAGTACTTC
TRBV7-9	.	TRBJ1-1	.	CASSLVGVEAFF	TGTGCCAGCAGCTTAGTGGGAGTTGAAGCTTTCTTT
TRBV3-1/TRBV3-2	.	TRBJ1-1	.	CASSRNRAVTEAFF	TGTGCCAGCAGCCGGAACAGGGCCGTCACTGAAGCTTTCTTT
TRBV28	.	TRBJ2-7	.	CASNQGLGYEQYF	TGTGCCAGCAACCAGGGTTTGGGCTACGAGCAGTACTTC
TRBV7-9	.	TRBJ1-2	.	CASSLLRGSQNYGYTF	TGTGCCAGCAGCCTTCTAAGGGGGAGTCAGAACTATGGCTACACCTTC
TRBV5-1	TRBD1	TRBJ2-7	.	CASSGAPGGDYEQYF	TGCGCCAGCAGCGGGGCCCCAGGGGGAGACTACGAGCAGTACTTC
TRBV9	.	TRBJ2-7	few	CASSVATGRGYEQYF	TGTGCCAGCAGCGTAGCAACAGGGAGGGGGTACGAGCAGTACTTC
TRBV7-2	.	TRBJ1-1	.	CASSFQDYLNTEAFF	TGTGCCAGCAGCTTCCAGGACTACTTGAACACTGAAGCTTTCTTT
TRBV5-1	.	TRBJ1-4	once	CASSPWGLGDEKLFF	TGCGCCAGCAGCCCCTGGGGCCTAGGGGATGAAAAACTGTTTTTT
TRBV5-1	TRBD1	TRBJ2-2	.	CASSLGTVTNTGELFF	TGCGCCAGCAGCCTAGGGACAGTAACTAACACCGGGGAGCTGTTTTTT
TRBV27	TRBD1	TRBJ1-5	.	CASSQSRAGGDNQPQHF	TGTGCCAGCAGTCAGTCCCGGGCAGGGGGTGACAATCAGCCCCAGCATTTT
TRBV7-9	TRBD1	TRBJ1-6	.	CASRSDRDYNSPLHF	TGTGCCAGCAGGTCCGACAGGGACTATAATTCACCCCTCCACTTT
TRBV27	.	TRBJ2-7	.	CASSSIALAAYEQYF	TGTGCCAGCAGTTCCATAGCCTTGGCCGCATACGAGCAGTACTTC
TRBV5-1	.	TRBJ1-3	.	CASSRRAAQGNTIYF	TGCGCCAGCAGTCGGAGGGCTGCGCAAGGAAACACCATATATTTT
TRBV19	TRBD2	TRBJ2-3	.	CASSIDGLADSDTQYF	TGTGCCAGTAGTATAGATGGACTAGCGGATTCAGATACGCAGTATTTT